Detailed here is one T cell receptor (beta chain). Its specificity is unknown. The sample is drawn from a study of identical twins. Study findings and constraints: Low generation-probability sequences were in excess among twin-shared out-of-frame alpha sequences. Not following the same donors, the study drew its conclusions from cross-sectional statistical analysis.

Unique molecular identifiers were present on the cDNA, which also gained a universal primer site by template switching. TCRdb re-derived calls from the 5' RACE reads in MiXCR, one entry per CDR3 protein. The table has approximately 620,000 distinct CDR3 sequences, 8.5% to 9% seen once. These sequences were also reported in another study, on yellow fever vaccine responses in identical twins.

This clonotype was obtained from a woman under 30 in good health. Sequences were obtained from PBMCs.

The CDR3 DNA follows: TGTGCCAGCAGCTTAGGGTTGCAGGGCCCCCAGTACTTC. As protein: CASSLGLQGPQYF. The chain has TRBV7-2 and TRBJ2-5; TRBD1 is a possible D gene (5 bases). There are 13 residues in the CDR3. V lost 1 base and J lost 9, with 12 bases in between. Germline-derived CDR1 and CDR2 are SGHTA and FQGNSA.